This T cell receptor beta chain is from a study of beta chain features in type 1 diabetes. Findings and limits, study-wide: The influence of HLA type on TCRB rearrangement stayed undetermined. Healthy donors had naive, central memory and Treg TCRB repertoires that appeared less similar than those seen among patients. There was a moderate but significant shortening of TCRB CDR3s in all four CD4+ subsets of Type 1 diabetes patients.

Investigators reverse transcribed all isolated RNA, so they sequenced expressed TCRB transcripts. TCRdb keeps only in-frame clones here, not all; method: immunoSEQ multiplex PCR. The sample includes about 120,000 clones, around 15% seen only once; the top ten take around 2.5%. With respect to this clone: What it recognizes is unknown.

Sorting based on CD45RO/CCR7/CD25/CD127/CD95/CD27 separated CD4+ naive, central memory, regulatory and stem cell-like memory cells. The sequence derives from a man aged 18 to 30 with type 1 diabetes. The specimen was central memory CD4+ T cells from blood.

The CDR3 DNA follows: TGTGCCAGCAGGCTAGCGGGAGGGCCGGGGTACGAGCAGTACTTC. Protein: CASRLAGGPGYEQYF. The J gene is TRBJ2-7, the V gene TRBV6-5, with 12 bases that match TRBD2. V gave up 6 bases and J gave up 4 bases; unmatched junction bases: 7. The CDR3 length is 15 residues. Germline assignment: CDR1 MNHEY and CDR2 SVGAGI.